The source of this TCR beta chain is a study of blood T cell repertoires in COVID-19. This CDR3 has 15 residues. V lost 1 base and J lost 3, with 14 bases in between. Germline CDR1 SGHNT, CDR2 YYREEE (reference sequence). Per the study methods: Reference gene primer amplification gave nucleated cell count estimates. This table comes from immunoSEQ multiplex PCR, and its TCRdb copy is limited to in-frame clones, with some not included. V, J and clone size are taken as reported in that table, and D and trimming were inferred from the DNA itself. Among over 85,000 clones listed, more than 85% were seen once.

The source material was peripheral blood. The chain uses TRBV5-4 and TRBJ2-7, with D tentatively TRBD1 (5 bases). The clonotype comes from a young man with acute or convalescent COVID-19. The CDR3 sequence: CASSLSVGQGYEQYF. CDR3 in DNA: TGTGCCAGCAGCTTGTCGGTAGGGCAGGGCTACGAGCAGTACTTC.